These 29 T cell receptor beta chains came from one sample sequenced in a study of ipilimumab plus nivolumab after autologous stem cell transplantation. Here immunoSEQ multiplex PCR was the method, and the copy in TCRdb shows in-frame clones only, minus some. The repertoire has 20,000 or so clones, roughly 74% of them found once; the top ten carry around 23%. The input for sequencing was PBMCs, taken in a trial of ipilimumab plus nivolumab as post-transplant consolidation. Receptors were obtained from a male donor with diffuse large B-cell lymphoma.

J is TRBJ2-1 and V is TRBV9; 7 bases are a match to TRBD1. The germline gives CDR1 SGDLS, CDR2 YYNGEE. V lost 0 bases to trimming and J lost 4 bases; unmatched junction nucleotides: 7. This CDR3 has 16 residues. DNA of the CDR3: TGTGCCAGCAGCGTAGTGGGAGACAGGGCGTACAATGAGCAGTTCTTC. It is translated as CASSVVGDRAYNEQFF. The full variable domain, completed using reference TRBV9 and TRBJ2-1, is DSGVTQTPKHLITATGQRVTLRCSPRSGDLSVYWYQQSLDQGLQFLIQYYNGEERAKGNILERFSAQQFPDLHSELNLSSLELGDSALYFCASSVVGDRAYNEQFFGPGTRLTVL.

The gene calls are TRBV19 and TRBJ2-1, with TRBD2 matching 11 bases. The length of the CDR3 is 16 residues. The trim removed 5 bases at V and 1 base at J, leaving 4 bases unmatched. CDR1 LNHDA and CDR2 SQIVND come from the germline V gene (reference sequence). This chain's CDR3 is CASSLTSGRSYNEQFF. In DNA form, the CDR3 reads TGTGCCAGTAGTCTAACTAGCGGGAGATCCTACAATGAGCAGTTCTTC.

The genes are TRBV7-2 and TRBJ2-3; D tentatively fits TRBD1 or TRBD2 (5 bases each). This CDR3 contains 16 residues. V was clipped by 5 bases and J by 4 bases, with 19 bases between them. Looked up from germline, CDR1 is SGHTA and CDR2 is FQGNSA. The CDR3 loop reads CASSPRDRRISDTQYF. DNA for the CDR3: TGTGCCAGCAGCCCCCGGGACCGGCGCATCTCAGATACGCAGTATTTT.

The table lists this clone with a count of one. This chain joins TRBV10-1 and TRBJ2-3; maybe TRBD1 (6 bases). V was clipped by 5 bases and J by 4 bases, with 10 bases between them. CDR1 and CDR2 from the germline V gene are WNHNN and SYGVQD (reference sequence). This CDR3 spans 13 amino acids. Written as DNA, the CDR3 is TGCGCCAGCAGTATAGAGGGGGCAGATACGCAGTATTTT. Amino acid sequence: CASSIEGADTQYF.

The chain recombines TRBV9 with TRBJ1-1; a possible D gene is TRBD1 (5 bases). The V gene's germline CDR1 is SGDLS and CDR2 YYNGEE. Trimming removed 0 bases at V and 4 bases at J, with 10 bases between. This CDR3 spans 14 amino acids. The CDR3 loop reads CASSVGPGLTEAFF. Written as DNA, the CDR3 is TGTGCCAGCAGCGTAGGACCGGGGCTCACTGAAGCTTTCTTT. The whole variable domain, remainder taken from reference TRBV9 and TRBJ1-1, is DSGVTQTPKHLITATGQRVTLRCSPRSGDLSVYWYQQSLDQGLQFLIQYYNGEERAKGNILERFSAQQFPDLHSELNLSSLELGDSALYFCASSVGPGLTEAFFGQGTRLTVV.

The V and J genes are TRBV5-1 and TRBJ1-2, with 8 bases matching TRBD1. Trimming at V came to 0 bases and at J to 1 base, leaving 8 bases not matched to a gene. Germline V gene lookup returns CDR1 SGHRS and CDR2 YFSETQ. The CDR3 extends over 17 amino acids. This chain's CDR3 is CASSLVLGQERNYGYTF. DNA for the CDR3: TGCGCCAGCAGCTTGGTATTGGGACAGGAACGTAACTATGGCTACACCTTC. Drawing the rest from reference TRBV5-1 and TRBJ1-2, the complete variable domain is KAGVTQTPRYLIKTRGQQVTLSCSPISGHRSVSWYQQTPGQGLQFLFEYFSETQRNKGNFPGRFSGRQFSNSRSEMNVSTLELGDSALYLCASSLVLGQERNYGYTFGSGTRLTVV.

The V and J genes are TRBV5-1 and TRBJ1-3, with 9 bases lining up with TRBD1. This CDR3 comprises 15 residues. The V and J ends lost 8 bases and 0 bases, in that order; junction bases with no gene match: 6. Germline values: CDR1 SGHRS, CDR2 YFSETQ. The CDR3: CASNRGPGSGNTIYF. The DNA for the CDR3 is TGCGCCAGTAACAGGGGGCCCGGCTCTGGAAACACCATATATTTT.

This chain joins TRBV11-2 and TRBJ2-3, with D unresolved. The CDR3 runs to 14 residues. Trimming left V 3 bases short and J 0 bases short, with 7 bases between. Germline V lookup: CDR1 SGHAT, CDR2 FQNNGV. The CDR3: CASSLGYSTDTQYF. The CDR3 DNA is TGTGCCAGCAGCTTGGGGTATAGCACAGATACGCAGTATTTT.

The chain links TRBV28 to TRBJ2-7; the match to TRBD1 covers 8 bases. After removal of 4 bases from V and 5 bases from J, the junction contained 7 bases not matched to a gene. The CDR3 spans 14 residues. Germline V CDR1 and CDR2: MDHEN, SYDVKM. The CDR3 DNA reads as TGTGCCAGCAGTTCGACGGACAGGGTACACGAGCAGTACTTC. This codes for CASSSTDRVHEQYF.

This clone has only a few counts. The chain recombines TRBV10-3 with TRBJ1-5; D ambiguous. Germline loops: CDR1 ENHRY, CDR2 SYGVKD. V shed 0 bases and J shed 2 bases, with 5 bases lying between them. The CDR3 is made up of 14 amino acids. CDR3 DNA: TGTGCCATCAGTGAGTCGTCGGGCAATCAGCCCCAGCATTTT. Translated, it gives CAISESSGNQPQHF.

The chain has TRBV19 and TRBJ2-6; D remains unclear. CDR1 and CDR2 from the germline V gene are LNHDA and SQIVND (reference sequence). With 3 bases removed from V and 1 base from J, the gap between germline ends came to 13 bases. The CDR3 totals 17 residues. The CDR3 coding sequence is TGTGCCAGTAGTATCCCCATGTTTTTATCTGGGGCCAACGTCCTGACTTTC. Translated: CASSIPMFLSGANVLTF.

This chain connects TRBV29-1 to TRBJ2-4, with no clear D. Trimming left V 2 bases short and J 7 bases short, with 6 bases between. The CDR3 spans 11 residues. The germline CDR1 and CDR2 sequences are SQVTM and ANQGSEA. CDR3 in DNA: TGCAGCGTTGAAAATGGGAACATTCAGTACTTC. Translated, it gives CSVENGNIQYF.

This sequence joins TRBV7-2 and TRBJ2-5, with D unclear. The J call may be in error: the DNA end matches TRBJ2-7 better. The CDR3 is 13 residues long. CDR1 and CDR2 from the germline V gene are SGHTA and FQGNSA. CDR3 loop: CASSLALAPEQYF. Written as DNA, the CDR3 is TGTGCCAGCAGCTTAGCGCTGGCACCCGAGCAGTACTTC.

The chain is built from TRBV4-1 and TRBJ1-1; D possibly corresponds to TRBD1 (6 bases). Trimming left V 0 bases short and J 4 bases short, with 9 bases between. The CDR3 is 14 residues long. The germline V gene has CDR1 MGHRA and CDR2 YSYEKL. The CDR3 protein is CASSQDRGITEAFF. In nucleotides, the CDR3 is TGCGCCAGCAGCCAAGACAGGGGAATCACTGAAGCTTTCTTT.

The chain links TRBV28 to TRBJ1-4; TRBD1 aligns across 7 bases. V was pared by 5 bases and J by 8 bases, with 8 bases of the junction left unmatched. CDR1 is MDHEN and CDR2 is SYDVKM in the germline V gene. The CDR3 length is 14 residues. The CDR3 spells CASSPGTAREKLFF. CDR3 DNA sequence: TGTGCCAGCAGTCCCGGGACAGCTCGGGAAAAACTGTTTTTT.

The V and J genes are TRBV7-9 and TRBJ1-5; no clear D gene. Trimming cost V 1 base and J 7 bases, with 8 bases left between them. The CDR3 has 13 residues. From germline, CDR1 is SEHNR and CDR2 FQNEAQ (reference sequence). The CDR3 region has the DNA TGTGCCAGCAGCTTAGATGCAGACCAGCCCCAGCATTTT. Residues: CASSLDADQPQHF.

Here the CDR3 DNA reads TGTGCCAGCAGCATGGTGGACGGACCCTCCTACGAGCAGTACTTC. Its translation is CASSMVDGPSYEQYF. J is TRBJ2-7 and V is TRBV11-2; unclear D gene. Per germline, CDR1 SGHAT and CDR2 FQNNGV. Deletions cut 5 bases from V and 0 bases from J, with 14 bases between. This CDR3 region has 15 residues.

The chain links TRBV4-2 to TRBJ1-2; the D is unclear. The V end lost 0 bases, the J end lost 5 bases, and 13 bases lay between the germline ends. This CDR3 contains 15 residues. The germline V gene has CDR1 LGHNA and CDR2 YNFKEQ. CDR3 nucleotides: TGTGCCAGCAGCCAAGAATGGCAGGATAGGTATGGCTACACCTTC. It yields the protein CASSQEWQDRYGYTF.

The chain carries TRBV11-3 and TRBJ1-1, with D tentatively TRBD1 (6 bases). The CDR3 consists of 19 residues. Germline V gene data show CDR1 as SGHNT and CDR2 as YENEEA. V lost 1 base and J lost 1, with 22 bases in between. DNA for the CDR3: TGTGCCAGCAGCTTAGCCCCCCGGGCTGAGGGACACTCGAACACTGAAGCTTTCTTT. This translates into CASSLAPRAEGHSNTEAFF.

The V call is TRBV7-9, the J call TRBJ2-5; D unresolved. This CDR3 comprises 12 residues. In germline, CDR1 is SEHNR, CDR2 FQNEAQ (reference sequence). Trimming pared 2 bases from V and 5 bases from J, leaving 6 bases between. CDR3 in DNA: TGTGCCAGCAGCTTAATGGGGGAGACCCAGTACTTC. It yields the protein CASSLMGETQYF.

CDR3 DNA sequence: TGCACCAGCAGCCAAGGCTCCGCCTACGAGCAGTACTTC. It codes for CTSSQGSAYEQYF. This chain connects TRBV1 to TRBJ2-7. TRBV1 represents a pseudogene. This CDR3 is 13 amino acids long.

The chain links TRBV5-1 to TRBJ2-7, with D possibly TRBD1 on 5 matching bases. V lost 0 bases and J lost 2, with 12 bases in between. This CDR3 is 15 amino acids long. CDR1 and CDR2 from the germline V gene are SGHRS and YFSETQ. The DNA of the CDR3 is TGCGCCAGCAGCTTGGGGTCCAGGGATCCCTACGAGCAGTACTTC. This encodes CASSLGSRDPYEQYF.

The DNA for the CDR3 is TGCAGCGTGAGGCCCCCGGGGGTGCGGGAAAAACTGTTTTTT. It is translated as CSVRPPGVREKLFF. The V call is TRBV29-1, the J call TRBJ1-4; D may be TRBD1 (5 bases). The CDR3 contains 14 residues. With 6 bases removed from V and 8 bases from J, the gap between germline ends came to 19 bases. Germline CDR1 and CDR2: SQVTM and ANQGSEA.

This chain connects TRBV13 to TRBJ2-5; 8 bases agree with TRBD1. The CDR3 is 14 residues long. J gave up 13 bases and V 6 bases, and 16 bases lay outside the gene matches. CDR1 and CDR2 from the germline V gene are PRHDT and FYEKMQ (reference sequence). The CDR3 bases are TGTGCCAGCAGTCCCGGGGCAGGGGGCCTTCCACCGTACTTC. This codes for CASSPGAGGLPPYF.

This rearrangement joins TRBV5-4 to TRBJ2-3, with D tentatively TRBD1 or TRBD2 (5 bases each). V was shortened by 0 bases and J by 3 bases, with 8 bases between the two germline ends. Germline V lookup: CDR1 SGHNT, CDR2 YYREEE (reference sequence). The CDR3 covers 14 residues. CDR3 sequence (DNA): TGTGCCAGCAGCTTGGCCGAGGGGACAGATACGCAGTATTTT. Translating gives CASSLAEGTDTQYF.

This chain connects TRBV7-3 to TRBJ2-2; the D call may be TRBD1 or TRBD2 (5 bases each). Germline V gives CDR1 SGHTA, CDR2 FQGTGA. This CDR3 has 16 residues. Trimming left V 5 bases short and J 6 bases short, with 19 bases between. CDR3 nucleotides: TGTGCCAGCAGCCTAGGGACCTCATTCGGGTCCGGGGAGCTGTTTTTT. Translating gives CASSLGTSFGSGELFF.

The rearrangement joins TRBV6-6 to TRBJ1-1; no reliable D call. V was trimmed by 0 bases and J by 7 bases, leaving 9 bases between them. Germline V lookup: CDR1 MNHNY, CDR2 SVGAGI (reference sequence). This CDR3 comprises 13 residues. In nucleotides, the CDR3 is TGTGCCAGCAGTTACTCGCAAGACCTTGAAGCTTTCTTT. Translation: CASSYSQDLEAFF.

The V gene is TRBV11-2, the J gene TRBJ2-5; 11 bases fit TRBD2. The CDR3 is 17 residues long. V lost 2 bases to trimming and J lost 5 bases; unmatched junction nucleotides: 10. Germline V gene sequence: CDR1 SGHAT, CDR2 FQNNGV. CDR3 bases: TGTGCCAGCAGCTTAAGGTCTAGCGGGGGGATAAGGGAGACCCAGTACTTC. Protein: CASSLRSSGGIRETQYF.

The CDR3 nucleotides are TGTGCCAGCAGGGGAACCGGGGAGCTGTTTTTT. Its protein product is CASRGTGELFF. The V gene is TRBV2, the J gene TRBJ2-2; D gene uncertain. The CDR3 length is 11 residues. The ends were cut back, 6 bases at V and 5 bases at J, with 4 bases in the middle. The V gene's germline CDR1 is SNHLY and CDR2 FYNNEI. Filled out from reference TRBV2 and TRBJ2-2, the complete variable domain reads EPEVTQTPSHQVTQMGQEVILRCVPISNHLYFYWYRQILGQKVEFLVSFYNNEISEKSEIFDDQFSVERPDGSNFTLKIRSTKLEDSAMYFCASRGTGELFFGEGSRLTVL.